This record covers a single T cell receptor beta chain. These data are taken from a study of regulatory T cells in long-lasting Graves disease. Building of the TCR beta libraries involved iRepertoire HTBI primers and Arm-PCR of CDR3 regions. Using its own MiXCR run on the multiplex PCR reads, TCRdb lists one record per CDR3 protein. Among over 350,000 distinct CDR3 sequences, around 15% were seen once, and the ten largest hold approximately 19%. Time point noted: newly diagnosed GD, antithyroid drugs for less than 3 months. After RNA was extracted from PBMCs, the TCR library was made from it. These data were likewise used in another study, on T cells in Graves' hyperthyroidism and ophthalmopathy.

The sequence was collected from a woman in her fifties or sixties with Graves disease. The material sequenced was peripheral blood mononuclear cells (PBMCs), taken at new diagnosis, from a patient treated with antithyroid drugs.

The CDR3 DNA reads TGTGCCAGCAGTGGGGGAGGAGGGGCGAAAATGAACACTGAAGCTTTCTTT. Its protein is CASSGGGGAKMNTEAFF. The chain couples TRBV2 to TRBJ1-1; the D gene is possibly TRBD1 (5 bases). The CDR3 totals 17 residues. Trimming removed 4 bases at V and 0 bases at J, with 18 bases between. Per the germline V gene, CDR1 is SNHLY and CDR2 is FYNNEI.